The 20 T cell receptor beta chains listed next were all sequenced from one sample in a study of blood T cell repertoires in COVID-19. Only in-frame clones appear in the TCRdb table, and some are missing; sequencing was by immunoSEQ multiplex PCR. The sample comprises 310,000 or so clones, roughly 90% of which are singletons, and roughly 4.1% rests with the top ten. Sample: peripheral blood. The receptors were gathered from a woman between 50 and 59 years old with active or convalescent COVID-19.

This clone showed up just once. The chain couples TRBV28 to TRBJ2-7; possible D gene TRBD1, 5 bases. This CDR3 is 13 amino acids long. Per the germline V gene, CDR1 is MDHEN and CDR2 is SYDVKM. Between the trimmed V and J ends, which lost 4 bases and 2 bases, there was a span of 9 bases. This CDR3 reads CASSSRQTYEQYF. CDR3 sequence (DNA): TGTGCCAGCAGTTCTCGACAGACCTACGAGCAGTACTTC.

The CDR3 loop is CASSHGLGGSYEQYF. CDR3 DNA sequence: TGTGCCAGCAGCCATGGTTTGGGGGGGTCCTACGAGCAGTACTTC. This sequence joins TRBV14 and TRBJ2-7; 7 bases match TRBD2. Germline V gene data show CDR1 as SGHDN and CDR2 as FVKESK. J lost 1 base, V lost 3 bases, and 6 bases had no gene match. This CDR3 is built from 15 residues.

V is TRBV4-2 and J is TRBJ1-2, with a weak D call TRBD1 (5 bases). This CDR3 comprises 15 residues. Looked up from germline, CDR1 is LGHNA and CDR2 is YNFKEQ. Trimming left V 0 bases short and J 3 bases short, with 11 bases between. The CDR3 nucleotides read TGTGCCAGCAGCCAAGACGGGGGAATGGACTATGGCTACACCTTC. Translating gives CASSQDGGMDYGYTF.

The genes are TRBV7-9 and TRBJ2-5; a weak D match, TRBD1 (5 bases). Germline V gene sequence: CDR1 SEHNR, CDR2 FQNEAQ (reference sequence). This CDR3 has 15 amino acids. V lost 1 base and J 6 bases, leaving 15 bases between the germline ends. For the CDR3, the DNA is TGTGCCAGCAGCTTAGATCATGGGGCTGTGAAGACCCAGTACTTC. Amino acid sequence: CASSLDHGAVKTQYF. Full variable domain (missing parts from reference TRBV7-9 and TRBJ2-5): DTGVSQNPRHKITKRGQNVTFRCDPISEHNRLYWYRQTLGQGPEFLTYFQNEAQLEKSRLLSDRFSAERPKGSFSTLEIQRTEQGDSAMYLCASSLDHGAVKTQYFGPGTRLLVL.

The chain has TRBV7-2 and TRBJ2-7; D is possibly TRBD2 (5 bases). The germline V and J ends were trimmed by 3 bases and 4 bases, with 7 bases remaining between them. The CDR3 has 12 residues. Germline CDR1 reads SGHTA; CDR2 reads FQGNSA. CDR3 sequence reads: CASSLGAYEQYF. CDR3 bases: TGTGCCAGCAGCTTGGGAGCTTACGAGCAGTACTTC.

The V call is TRBV19, the J call TRBJ1-1, with D perhaps matching TRBD1 (5 bases). There are 16 residues in the CDR3. From germline, CDR1 is LNHDA and CDR2 SQIVND (reference sequence). Trimming cost V 3 bases and J 0 bases, with 14 bases left between them. In nucleotides, the CDR3 is TGTGCCAGTAGTATGGGACGCGGGACTGTGAACACTGAAGCTTTCTTT. Protein sequence: CASSMGRGTVNTEAFF.

V gene TRBV28 combines with J gene TRBJ1-2, with D possibly TRBD1 on 6 matching bases. In germline, CDR1 is MDHEN, CDR2 SYDVKM. V was cut by 1 base and J by 5 bases, with 14 bases left in between. The CDR3 consists of 15 residues. The CDR3 spells CASSLSGTSNYGYTF. The CDR3 nucleotides read TGTGCCAGCAGTTTATCCGGGACATCGAATTATGGCTACACCTTC.

This clone showed up just once. This chain uses TRBV7-2 with TRBJ2-5, with a tentative D call TRBD2 (6 bases). The CDR3 consists of 18 residues. V lost 3 bases and J lost 2, with 22 bases in between. Germline CDR1 and CDR2: SGHTA and FQGNSA. CDR3 in amino acids: CASSFQLGGLRLQETQYF. The CDR3, as DNA: TGTGCCAGCAGCTTTCAGTTGGGAGGTCTGAGACTTCAAGAGACCCAGTACTTC. Using reference TRBV7-2 and TRBJ2-5 for the parts outside the CDR3, the full variable domain is GAGVSQSPSNKVTEKGKDVELRCDPISGHTALYWYRQSLGQGLEFLIYFQGNSAPDKSGLPSDRFSAERTGGSVSTLTIQRTQQEDSAVYLCASSFQLGGLRLQETQYFGPGTRLLVL.

The chain recombines TRBV12-3 or TRBV12-4 with TRBJ2-7; possibly TRBD1 for D (5 bases). The CDR3 loop spans 13 amino acids. The germline V and J ends were trimmed by 2 bases and 6 bases, with 11 bases remaining between them. The CDR3 sequence is CASSLRQGTEQYF. In DNA, the CDR3 is TGTGCCAGCAGTTTAAGGCAGGGAACCGAGCAGTACTTC.

The chain couples TRBV11-2 to TRBJ2-1; 10 bases line up with TRBD1. Germline V gene sequence: CDR1 SGHAT, CDR2 FQNNGV. Unmatched junction bases numbered 12, after V lost 1 base and J lost 9 bases. This CDR3 has 17 residues. CDR3 nucleotide sequence: TGTGCCAGCAGCTTAGTCCCAGTTGACAGGGGGCAAGGTGAGCAGTTCTTC. It codes for CASSLVPVDRGQGEQFF.

This chain joins TRBV29-1 and TRBJ1-1; 11 bases agree with TRBD1. V trimming: 6 bases; J trimming: 0 bases; junction bases outside the gene matches: 3. The CDR3 sequence is 14 residues long. Germline lookup yields CDR1 SQVTM and CDR2 ANQGSEA. CDR3 nucleotide sequence: TGCAGCGTACGGACAGGGGGCTTGAACACTGAAGCTTTCTTT. Amino acid sequence: CSVRTGGLNTEAFF.

The rearrangement joins TRBV20-1 to TRBJ1-4, with 9 bases aligning to TRBD1. This CDR3 is 11 amino acids long. Trimming cost V 6 bases and J 8 bases; bases outside gene matches: 1. The germline V gene has CDR1 DFQATT and CDR2 SNEGSKA (reference sequence). This CDR3 is CSAGTGEKLFF. The CDR3 nucleotides read TGCAGTGCGGGGACAGGGGAAAAACTGTTTTTT.

The chain combines TRBV4-1 with TRBJ2-7, with TRBD2 matching over 11 bases. Germline loops: CDR1 MGHRA, CDR2 YSYEKL. This CDR3 has 15 amino acids. V was pared by 1 base and J by 7 bases, with 6 bases of the junction left unmatched. In nucleotides, the CDR3 is TGCGCCAGCAGCCAAGTGGTAGCGGGAGGGTGGGAGCAGTACTTC. This gives the protein CASSQVVAGGWEQYF.

The CDR3 DNA reads as TGTGCCAGCAGCTACGACAGGGGTCCATTAGCAAAACTGTTTTTT. Translation: CASSYDRGPLAKLFF. This chain connects TRBV5-4 to TRBJ1-4, with 8 bases that match TRBD1. The V gene's germline CDR1 is SGHNT and CDR2 YYREEE (reference sequence). There are 15 residues in the CDR3. The V segment lost 3 bases and the J segment 10 bases; nucleotides outside the gene matches: 11. The whole variable domain, remainder taken from reference TRBV5-4 and TRBJ1-4, is ETGVTQSPTHLIKTRGQQVTLRCSSQSGHNTVSWYQQALGQGPQFIFQYYREEENGRGNFPPRFSGLQFPNYSSELNVNALELDDSALYLCASSYDRGPLAKLFFGSGTQLSVL.

This clone was counted only a few times. J is TRBJ1-1 and V is TRBV3-1 (or the pseudogene TRBV3-2); D unresolved. This CDR3 region has 14 residues. The V gene's germline CDR1 is LGHDT and CDR2 YNNKEL (reference sequence). V was trimmed by 0 bases and J by 3 bases, leaving 8 bases between them. The DNA of the CDR3 is TGTGCCAGCAGCCAAGAGAGGTTAGACACTGAAGCTTTCTTT. Encoded protein: CASSQERLDTEAFF.

The rearrangement links TRBV19 to TRBJ1-1; no reliable D call. Trimming pared 3 bases from V and 0 bases from J, leaving 8 bases between. The CDR3 spans 14 residues. Germline CDR1 and CDR2: LNHDA and SQIVND (reference sequence). CDR3 in DNA: TGTGCCAGTAGTATTGGAGGCCTGAACACTGAAGCTTTCTTT. This encodes CASSIGGLNTEAFF.

V is TRBV29-1 and J is TRBJ1-1, with D unclear. Germline CDR1 reads SQVTM; CDR2 reads ANQGSEA. Between the trimmed V and J ends, which lost 7 bases and 4 bases, there was a span of 13 bases. The CDR3 consists of 12 residues. The CDR3 bases are TGCAGCGGGGCAGTTTTTAGCACTGAAGCTTTCTTT. Translation: CSGAVFSTEAFF.

V is TRBV2 and J is TRBJ1-6; the match to TRBD1 covers 8 bases. The CDR3 covers 14 residues. Trimming took 6 bases from V and 6 from J; bases not matched to a gene: 4. CDR1 and CDR2 from the germline V gene are SNHLY and FYNNEI. The CDR3 DNA reads as TGTGCCAGCAGGGACAGGGTCCTTAATTCACCCCTCCACTTT. This gives the protein CASRDRVLNSPLHF.

This chain joins TRBV7-2 and TRBJ2-5, with TRBD1 matching over 8 bases. The CDR3 is made up of 14 amino acids. From germline, CDR1 is SGHTA and CDR2 FQGNSA. The junction had 4 bases not matched to a gene; V was cut back by 2 bases and J by 5 bases. CDR3 loop: CASSLYRGAETQYF. Here the CDR3 DNA reads TGTGCCAGCAGCTTATACAGGGGGGCCGAGACCCAGTACTTC.

The rearrangement uses TRBV19 and TRBJ2-5; maybe TRBD2 (6 bases). The length of the CDR3 is 15 residues. The V gene lost 6 bases and the J gene lost 4 bases, with 18 bases spanning the gap. Germline CDR1 LNHDA, CDR2 SQIVND (reference sequence). The CDR3 loop reads CASSYASRGGETQYF. The CDR3 DNA reads as TGTGCCAGTAGCTACGCCTCGAGGGGAGGAGAGACCCAGTACTTC.